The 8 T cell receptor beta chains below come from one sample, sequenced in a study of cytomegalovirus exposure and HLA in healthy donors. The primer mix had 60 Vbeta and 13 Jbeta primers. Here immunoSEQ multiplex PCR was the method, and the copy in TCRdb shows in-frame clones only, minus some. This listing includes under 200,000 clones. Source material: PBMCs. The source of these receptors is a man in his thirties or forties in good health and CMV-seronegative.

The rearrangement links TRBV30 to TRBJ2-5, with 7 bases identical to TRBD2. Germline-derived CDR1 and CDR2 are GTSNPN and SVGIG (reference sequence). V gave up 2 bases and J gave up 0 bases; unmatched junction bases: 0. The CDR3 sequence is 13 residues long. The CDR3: CAWSRGDQETQYF. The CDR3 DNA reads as TGTGCCTGGAGTCGGGGGGACCAAGAGACCCAGTACTTC.

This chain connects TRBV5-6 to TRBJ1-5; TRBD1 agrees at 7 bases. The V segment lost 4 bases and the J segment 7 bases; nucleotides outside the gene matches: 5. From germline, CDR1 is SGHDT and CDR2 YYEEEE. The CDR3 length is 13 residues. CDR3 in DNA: TGTGCCAGCAGCCCTGACAGGGCGCAGCCCCAGCATTTT. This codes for CASSPDRAQPQHF.

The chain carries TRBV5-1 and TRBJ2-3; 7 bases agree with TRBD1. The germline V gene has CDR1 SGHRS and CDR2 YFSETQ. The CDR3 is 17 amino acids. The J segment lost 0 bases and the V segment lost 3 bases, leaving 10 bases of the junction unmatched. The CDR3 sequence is CASSSTNRGISTDTQYF. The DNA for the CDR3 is TGCGCCAGCAGCTCGACAAACAGGGGCATTAGCACAGATACGCAGTATTTT.

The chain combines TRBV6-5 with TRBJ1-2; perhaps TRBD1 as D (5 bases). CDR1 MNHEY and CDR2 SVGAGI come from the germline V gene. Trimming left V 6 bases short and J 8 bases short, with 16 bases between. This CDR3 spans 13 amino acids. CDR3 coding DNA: TGTGCCAGCAGAAACGTCGGGGGGAACGGCTACACCTTC. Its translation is CASRNVGGNGYTF.

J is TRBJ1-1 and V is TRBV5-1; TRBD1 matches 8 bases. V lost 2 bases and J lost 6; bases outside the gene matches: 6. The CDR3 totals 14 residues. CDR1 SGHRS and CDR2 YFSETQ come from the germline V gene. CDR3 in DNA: TGCGCCAGCAGCTTCGGACAGGGTGGCTCTGAAGCTTTCTTT. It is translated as CASSFGQGGSEAFF.

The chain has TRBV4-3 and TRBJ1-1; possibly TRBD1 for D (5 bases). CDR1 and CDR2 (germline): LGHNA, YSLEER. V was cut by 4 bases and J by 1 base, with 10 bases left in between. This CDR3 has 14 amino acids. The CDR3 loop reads CASSLDQGNTEAFF. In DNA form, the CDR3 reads TGCGCCAGCAGCCTGGATCAGGGGAACACTGAAGCTTTCTTT.

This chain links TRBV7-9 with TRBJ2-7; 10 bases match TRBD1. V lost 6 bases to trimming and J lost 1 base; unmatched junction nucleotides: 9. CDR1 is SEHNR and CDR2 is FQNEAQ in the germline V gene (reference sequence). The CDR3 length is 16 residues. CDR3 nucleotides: TGTGCCAGCAGGCCTCCGGGGACAGGGGATTCCTACGAGCAGTACTTC. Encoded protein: CASRPPGTGDSYEQYF. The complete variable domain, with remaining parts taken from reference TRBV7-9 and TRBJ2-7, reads DTGVSQNPRHKITKRGQNVTFRCDPISEHNRLYWYRQTLGQGPEFLTYFQNEAQLEKSRLLSDRFSAERPKGSFSTLEIQRTEQGDSAMYLCASRPPGTGDSYEQYFGPGTRLTVT.

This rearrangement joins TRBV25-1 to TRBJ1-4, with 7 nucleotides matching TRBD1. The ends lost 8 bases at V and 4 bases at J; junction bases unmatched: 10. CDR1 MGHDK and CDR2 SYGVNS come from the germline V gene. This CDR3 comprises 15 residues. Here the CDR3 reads CASSITGVGNEKLFF. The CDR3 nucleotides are TGTGCCAGCTCCATTACAGGGGTGGGTAATGAAAAACTGTTTTTT.